Presented here are 3 T cell receptor beta chains from one specimen sequenced in a study of cytomegalovirus exposure and HLA in healthy donors. Repertoires were generated with immunoSEQ multiplex PCR, while TCRdb's copy carries only in-frame clones and drops some. The sample shows some 59,000 clones, nearly 90% of them seen only once. Sequencing input: PBMCs. All receptors derive from a woman aged 18-35 years in good health and CMV-seronegative.

There are many counts of this clone. V is TRBV11-2 and J is TRBJ1-5, with D hard to call. CDR3 length: 14 residues. Trimming removed 1 base at V and 4 bases at J, with 8 bases between. The germline V gene encodes CDR1 SGHAT and CDR2 FQNNGV. This CDR3 is CASSLGPTNQPQHF. In DNA form, the CDR3 reads TGTGCCAGCAGCTTAGGACCGACAAATCAGCCCCAGCATTTT.

The V gene is TRBV7-8, the J gene TRBJ1-3; no firm D call. V lost 0 bases, J lost 2 bases, and 14 bases lay in between. Per the germline V gene, CDR1 is SGHVS and CDR2 is FQNEAQ. The CDR3 is 17 amino acids. The CDR3 loop reads CASSLARRQRTGNTIYF. DNA of the CDR3: TGTGCCAGCAGCTTAGCGCGTCGGCAGCGAACTGGAAACACCATATATTTT.

The chain employs TRBV19 and TRBJ2-2; 10 bases match TRBD1. This CDR3 spans 16 amino acids. The junction had 6 bases not matched to a gene; V was cut back by 2 bases and J by 6 bases. The germline V gene encodes CDR1 LNHDA and CDR2 SQIVND (reference sequence). CDR3: CASSISGTGVPGELFF. The CDR3 DNA reads as TGTGCCAGTAGTATATCCGGGACAGGGGTCCCCGGGGAGCTGTTTTTT.